The entry below describes one T cell receptor (beta chain). This clonotype appeared a few times. The antigen this receptor binds is unknown. Nothing much larger sits one base from this clone, and base qualities are not available. Clipping removes 5 bases from V and 4 bases from J, with 5 as the unmatched junction base count. The germline V gene (reference sequence) gives CDR1 as SEHNR and CDR2 as FQNEAQ. The CDR3 spans 15 residues, from the cysteine through the phenylalanine. The CDR3 DNA has 45 bases and is translated from base 1. The source of the sample is a study of CD8+CD57+ T cells in acquired aplastic anemia (dated by TCRdb to 2017 to 2018). Study-wide context: On average, sorted CD4+ and CD8+ cells yielded around 3.5 ug of extracted DNA, with a range of about 0.18 to 30 ug. For healthy donor samples, the average read count was about 10.8 million for CD4+ cells and around 12 million for CD8+ cells.

TCR repertoires of sorted CD4+ and CD8+ blood T cells from severe aplastic anemia patients and healthy subjects were deep-sequenced in the study. Ficoll-Paque density gradient centrifugation was used to isolate peripheral blood mononuclear cells. Before DNA extraction, CD4+ and CD8+ T cells were sorted with FACS or magnetic beads. The paper as a whole reports these results and caveats: CD8+ Simpson's diversity did not differ significantly between patients and healthy controls (P=0.060). Roughly 29 CD8+ CDR3 sequences were shared between patients and controls but appeared highly expressed in patients and within their immunodominant clones.

Genomic DNA was used as template for profiling of TCR beta VDJ combinations and CDR3 sequences. An Illumina HiSeq 2000 was used for TCR repertoire sequencing. From the authors' description of their analysis: TRBV/TRBJ rearrangement plots, CDR3 size and DJ length profiles, and Simpson's diversity index were used to evaluate the repertoires. The most abundant DNA sequence in the deep sequencing data was taken as the immunodominant clone. CDR3 amino acid sequences were screened for sharing across subjects and were compared with published repertoires and the VDJdb database. TCRdb's own reprocessing of the public reads used fastp at Q25 and MiXCR and kept productive beta chains. Each CDR3 protein gets just one entry, which takes the most common genes and DNA from the rows behind it. Clone size and V and J calls follow TCRdb, not the original study. The sample contains 400,000 to 450,000 distinct CDR3 sequences, around 68% of them found a single time. The leading ten clones occupy 3.5% to 4.5% of the sample.

The sample taken for sequencing was sorted CD4+, CD8+, or CD8+CD57+ T cells (not recorded which) from PBMCs. The sequence was collected from a human donor in good health, serving as a control. The V gene is TRBV7-9 and the J gene is TRBJ2-3, and TRBD2 matches 11 of the central bases. The CDR3: CASSASGRQPDTQYF. The DNA sequence is given as TGTGCCAGCAGCGCTAGCGGGAGGCAACCAGATACGCAGTATTTT. Here the CDR3 is joined to the reference TRBV7-9 and TRBJ2-3 genes, and the full variable domain is: DTGVSQNPRHKITKRGQNVTFRCDPISEHNRLYWYRQTLGQGPEFLTYFQNEAQLEKSRLLSDRFSAERPKGSFSTLEIQRTEQGDSAMYLCASSASGRQPDTQYFGPGTRLTVL.